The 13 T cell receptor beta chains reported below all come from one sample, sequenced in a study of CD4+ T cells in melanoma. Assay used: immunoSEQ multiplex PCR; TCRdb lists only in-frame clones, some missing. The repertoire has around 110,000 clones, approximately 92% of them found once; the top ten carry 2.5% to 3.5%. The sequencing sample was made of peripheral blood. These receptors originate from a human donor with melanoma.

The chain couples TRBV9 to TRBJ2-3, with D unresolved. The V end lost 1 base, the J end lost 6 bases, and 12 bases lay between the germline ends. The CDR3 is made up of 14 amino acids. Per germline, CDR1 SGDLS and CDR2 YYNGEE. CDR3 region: CASSVSPHADTQYF. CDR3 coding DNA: TGTGCCAGCAGCGTAAGTCCACACGCGGATACGCAGTATTTT.

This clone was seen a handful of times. The CDR3 here is CASSAQDRPLHF. In DNA, the CDR3 is TGTGCCAGCAGCGCACAGGACAGGCCCCTCCACTTT. V is TRBV7-2 and J is TRBJ1-6; TRBD1 matches 7 bases. J lost 13 bases, V lost 5 bases, and 5 bases had no gene match. Per the germline V gene, CDR1 is SGHTA and CDR2 is FQGNSA. The CDR3 totals 12 residues.

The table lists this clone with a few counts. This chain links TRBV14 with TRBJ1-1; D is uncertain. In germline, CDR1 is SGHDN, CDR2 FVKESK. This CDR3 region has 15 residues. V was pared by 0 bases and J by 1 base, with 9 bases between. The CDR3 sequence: CASSQDTGWNTEAFF. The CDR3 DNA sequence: TGTGCCAGCAGCCAAGATACGGGTTGGAACACTGAAGCTTTCTTT. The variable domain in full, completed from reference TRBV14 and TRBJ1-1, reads EAGVTQFPSHSVIEKGQTVTLRCDPISGHDNLYWYRRVMGKEIKFLLHFVKESKQDESGMPNNRFLAERTGGTYSTLKVQPAELEDSGVYFCASSQDTGWNTEAFFGQGTRLTVV.

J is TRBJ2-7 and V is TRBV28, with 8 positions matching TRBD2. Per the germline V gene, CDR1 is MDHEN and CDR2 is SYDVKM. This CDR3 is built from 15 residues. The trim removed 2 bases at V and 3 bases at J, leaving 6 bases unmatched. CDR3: CASSLPRLALYEQYF. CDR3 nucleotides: TGTGCCAGCAGTTTACCCCGACTAGCGCTCTACGAGCAGTACTTC.

For the CDR3, the DNA is TGTGCCAGCAGTGAAAGGGACTTATTTGAAGCCTCCTACGAGCAGTACTTC. This translates into CASSERDLFEASYEQYF. This chain connects TRBV6-1 to TRBJ2-7, with D maybe TRBD2 (6 bases). Per germline, CDR1 MNHNS and CDR2 SASEGT. Trimming pared 2 bases from V and 0 bases from J, leaving 17 bases between. The CDR3 length is 17 residues.

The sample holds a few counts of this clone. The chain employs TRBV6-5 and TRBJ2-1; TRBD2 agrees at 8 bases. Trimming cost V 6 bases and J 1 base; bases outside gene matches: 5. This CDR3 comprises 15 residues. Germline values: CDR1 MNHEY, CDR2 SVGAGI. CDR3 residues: CASRLAGISYNEQFF. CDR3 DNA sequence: TGTGCCAGCAGATTAGCGGGGATATCCTACAATGAGCAGTTCTTC.

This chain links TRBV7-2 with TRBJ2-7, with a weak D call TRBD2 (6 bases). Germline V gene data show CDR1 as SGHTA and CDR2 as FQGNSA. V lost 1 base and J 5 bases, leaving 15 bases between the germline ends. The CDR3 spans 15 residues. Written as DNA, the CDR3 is TGTGCCAGCAGCTTAGAGGCGGTCCCGGGGGACGAGCAGTACTTC. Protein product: CASSLEAVPGDEQYF.

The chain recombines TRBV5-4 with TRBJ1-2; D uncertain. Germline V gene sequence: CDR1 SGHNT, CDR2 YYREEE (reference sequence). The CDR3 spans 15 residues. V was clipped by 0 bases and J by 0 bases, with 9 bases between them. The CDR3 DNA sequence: TGTGCCAGCAGCTTGGCGGTAGTATCTAACTATGGCTACACCTTC. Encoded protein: CASSLAVVSNYGYTF. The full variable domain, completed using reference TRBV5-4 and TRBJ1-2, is ETGVTQSPTHLIKTRGQQVTLRCSSQSGHNTVSWYQQALGQGPQFIFQYYREEENGRGNFPPRFSGLQFPNYSSELNVNALELDDSALYLCASSLAVVSNYGYTFGSGTRLTVV.

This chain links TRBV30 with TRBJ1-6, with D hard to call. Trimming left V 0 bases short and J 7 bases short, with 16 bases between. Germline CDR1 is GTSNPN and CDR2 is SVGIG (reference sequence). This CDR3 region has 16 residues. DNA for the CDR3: TGTGCCTGGAGTGTAATCCGGTCCCGGCCCAATTCACCCCTCCACTTT. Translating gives CAWSVIRSRPNSPLHF.

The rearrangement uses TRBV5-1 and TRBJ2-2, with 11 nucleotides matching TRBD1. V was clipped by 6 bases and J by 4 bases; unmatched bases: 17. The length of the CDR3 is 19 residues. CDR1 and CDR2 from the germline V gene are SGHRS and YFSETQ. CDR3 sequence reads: CASTPGQGVGKEITGELFF. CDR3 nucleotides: TGCGCCAGCACCCCGGGACAGGGGGTGGGAAAGGAAATCACCGGGGAGCTGTTTTTT.

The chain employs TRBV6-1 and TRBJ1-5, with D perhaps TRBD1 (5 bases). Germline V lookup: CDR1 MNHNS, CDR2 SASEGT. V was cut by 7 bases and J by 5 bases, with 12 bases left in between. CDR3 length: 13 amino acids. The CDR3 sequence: CASTRGQHQPQHF. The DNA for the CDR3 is TGTGCCAGCACGAGGGGTCAGCATCAGCCCCAGCATTTT.

The CDR3 DNA sequence: TGTGCCAGCAGTCCGACTAGTAGCACAGATACGCAGTATTTT. Amino acid sequence: CASSPTSSTDTQYF. The chain has TRBV2 and TRBJ2-3, with a tentative D call TRBD2 (6 bases). This CDR3 contains 14 residues. In germline, CDR1 is SNHLY, CDR2 FYNNEI. V lost 5 bases and J 0 bases, leaving 9 bases between the germline ends.

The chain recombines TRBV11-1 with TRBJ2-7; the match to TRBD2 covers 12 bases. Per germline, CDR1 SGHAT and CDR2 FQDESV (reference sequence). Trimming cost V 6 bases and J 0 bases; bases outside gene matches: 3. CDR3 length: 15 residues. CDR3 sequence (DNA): TGTGCCAGCAGTTTGACTAGCGGGAGCTCCTACGAGCAGTACTTC. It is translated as CASSLTSGSSYEQYF.